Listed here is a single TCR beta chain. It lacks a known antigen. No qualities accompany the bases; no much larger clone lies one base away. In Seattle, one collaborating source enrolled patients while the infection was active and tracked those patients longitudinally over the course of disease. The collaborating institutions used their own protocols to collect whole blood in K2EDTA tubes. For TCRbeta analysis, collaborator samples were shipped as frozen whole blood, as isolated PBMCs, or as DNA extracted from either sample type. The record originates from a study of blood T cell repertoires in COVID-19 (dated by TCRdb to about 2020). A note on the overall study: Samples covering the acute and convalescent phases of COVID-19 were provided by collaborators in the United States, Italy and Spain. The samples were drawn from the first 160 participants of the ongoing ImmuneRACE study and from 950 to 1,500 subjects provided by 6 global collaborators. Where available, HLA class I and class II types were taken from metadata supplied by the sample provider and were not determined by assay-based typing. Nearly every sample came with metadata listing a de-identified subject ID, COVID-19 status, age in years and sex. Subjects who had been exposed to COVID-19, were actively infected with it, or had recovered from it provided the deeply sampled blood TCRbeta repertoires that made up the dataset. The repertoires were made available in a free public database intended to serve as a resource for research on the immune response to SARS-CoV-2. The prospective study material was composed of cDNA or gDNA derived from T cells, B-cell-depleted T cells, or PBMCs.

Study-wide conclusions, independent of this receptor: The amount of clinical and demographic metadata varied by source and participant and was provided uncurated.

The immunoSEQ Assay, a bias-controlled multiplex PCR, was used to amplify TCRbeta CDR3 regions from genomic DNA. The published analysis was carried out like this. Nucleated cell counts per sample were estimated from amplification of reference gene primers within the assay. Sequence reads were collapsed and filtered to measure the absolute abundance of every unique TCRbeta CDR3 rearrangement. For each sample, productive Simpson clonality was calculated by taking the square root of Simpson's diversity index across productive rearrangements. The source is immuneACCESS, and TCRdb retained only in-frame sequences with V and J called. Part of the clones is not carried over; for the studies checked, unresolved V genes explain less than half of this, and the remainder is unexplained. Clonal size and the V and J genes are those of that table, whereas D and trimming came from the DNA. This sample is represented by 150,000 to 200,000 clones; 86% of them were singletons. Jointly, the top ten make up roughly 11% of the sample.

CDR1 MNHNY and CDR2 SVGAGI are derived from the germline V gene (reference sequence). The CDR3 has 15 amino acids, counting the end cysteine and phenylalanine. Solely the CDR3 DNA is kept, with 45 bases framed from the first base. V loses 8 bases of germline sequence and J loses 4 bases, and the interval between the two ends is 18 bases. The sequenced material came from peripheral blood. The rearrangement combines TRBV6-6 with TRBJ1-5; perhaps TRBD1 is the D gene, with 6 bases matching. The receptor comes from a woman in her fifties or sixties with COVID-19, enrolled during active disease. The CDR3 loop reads CASVPPGERNQPQHF. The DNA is TGTGCCAGCGTGCCCCCAGGGGAACGAAATCAGCCCCAGCATTTT.